This T cell receptor beta chain was recorded in a study of blood T cells in healthy people across ages. It was with a sample-barcoded 5' primer and a J-beta primer mix that a second PCR of about 6 to 12 cycles was run. A single record per CDR3 protein comes from TCRdb applying MiXCR to the 5' RACE reads. Seen here are some 760,000 distinct CDR3 sequences, around 25% observed once, and the top ten hold 3.7%. Each donor supplied about 9.6 milliliters of peripheral blood. The CDR3 runs 16 residues. With V trimmed by 4 bases and J by 4 bases, 11 bases remained unmatched. Germline CDR1 reads LGHNA; CDR2 reads YSLEER. These data also featured in a second study, about T cells of mothers and their children.

The genes are TRBV4-3 and TRBJ2-5; 8 nucleotides agree with TRBD2. The sample was blood. This receptor was taken from a boy younger than 18 in good health. The CDR3 DNA follows: TGCGCCAGCAGCCTTTCCGGGACTAGTGGGCGAGAGACCCAGTACTTC. Translation gives CASSLSGTSGRETQYF.